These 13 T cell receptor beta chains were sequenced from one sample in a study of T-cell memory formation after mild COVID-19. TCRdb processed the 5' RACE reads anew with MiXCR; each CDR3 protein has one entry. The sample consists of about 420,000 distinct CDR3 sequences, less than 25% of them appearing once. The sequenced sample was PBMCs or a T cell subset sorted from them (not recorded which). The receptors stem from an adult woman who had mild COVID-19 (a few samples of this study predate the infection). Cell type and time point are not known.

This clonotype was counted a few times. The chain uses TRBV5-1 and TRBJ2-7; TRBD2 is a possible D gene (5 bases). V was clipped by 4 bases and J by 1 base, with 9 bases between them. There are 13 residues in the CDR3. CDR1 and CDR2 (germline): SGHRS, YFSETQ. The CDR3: CASSLERSYEQYF. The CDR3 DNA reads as TGCGCCAGCAGCCTAGAGCGGTCCTACGAGCAGTACTTC. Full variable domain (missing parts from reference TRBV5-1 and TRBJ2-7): KAGVTQTPRYLIKTRGQQVTLSCSPISGHRSVSWYQQTPGQGLQFLFEYFSETQRNKGNFPGRFSGRQFSNSRSEMNVSTLELGDSALYLCASSLERSYEQYFGPGTRLTVT.

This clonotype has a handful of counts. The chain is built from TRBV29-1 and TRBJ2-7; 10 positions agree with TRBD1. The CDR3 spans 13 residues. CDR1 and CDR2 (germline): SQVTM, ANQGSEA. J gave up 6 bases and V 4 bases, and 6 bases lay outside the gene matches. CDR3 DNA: TGCAGCGTTGCCGCGACAGGGGGCACCGAGCAGTACTTC. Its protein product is CSVAATGGTEQYF.

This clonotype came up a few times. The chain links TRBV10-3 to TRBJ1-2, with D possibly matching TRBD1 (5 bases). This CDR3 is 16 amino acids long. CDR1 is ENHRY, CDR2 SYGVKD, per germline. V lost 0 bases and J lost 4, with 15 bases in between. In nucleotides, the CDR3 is TGTGCCATCAGTGAGTCGGGGGGACTTATTAGCTATGGCTACACCTTC. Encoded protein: CAISESGGLISYGYTF.

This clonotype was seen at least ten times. CDR3 bases: TGTGCCAGCAGCCAAACCAACAATGAGCAGTTCTTC. Translating it yields CASSQTNNEQFF. The V call is TRBV4-2, the J call TRBJ2-1, with no clear D. V was cut by 2 bases and J by 5 bases, with 4 bases left in between. Germline CDR1 and CDR2: LGHNA and YNFKEQ. The CDR3 loop spans 12 amino acids.

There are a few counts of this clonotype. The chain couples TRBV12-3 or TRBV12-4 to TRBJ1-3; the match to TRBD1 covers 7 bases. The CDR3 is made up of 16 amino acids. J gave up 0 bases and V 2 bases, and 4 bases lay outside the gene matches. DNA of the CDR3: TGTGCCAGCAGTTTAAGGGGGCCCAGCTCTGGAAACACCATATATTTT. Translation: CASSLRGPSSGNTIYF.

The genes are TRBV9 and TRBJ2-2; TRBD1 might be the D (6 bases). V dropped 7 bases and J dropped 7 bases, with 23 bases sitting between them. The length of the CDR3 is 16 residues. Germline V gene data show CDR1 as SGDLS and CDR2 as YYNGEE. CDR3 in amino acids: CASSPRGQGRNGELFF. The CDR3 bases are TGTGCCAGCTCCCCCCGGGGACAAGGGCGGAACGGGGAGCTGTTTTTT.

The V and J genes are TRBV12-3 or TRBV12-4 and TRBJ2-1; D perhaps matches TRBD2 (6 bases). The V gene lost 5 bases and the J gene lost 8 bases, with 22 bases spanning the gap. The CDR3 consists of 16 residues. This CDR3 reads CASSPATSPLMYEQFF. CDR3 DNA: TGTGCCAGCAGTCCCGCGACTAGTCCTCTGATGTATGAGCAGTTCTTC.

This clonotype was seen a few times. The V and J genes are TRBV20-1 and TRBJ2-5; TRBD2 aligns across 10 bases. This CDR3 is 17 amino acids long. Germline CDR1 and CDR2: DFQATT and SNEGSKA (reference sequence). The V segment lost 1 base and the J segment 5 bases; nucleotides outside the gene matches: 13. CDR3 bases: TGCAGTGCTAGAGCAGGAGGAAGCGGGAGGGCCGCGGAGACCCAGTACTTC. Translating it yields CSARAGGSGRAAETQYF.

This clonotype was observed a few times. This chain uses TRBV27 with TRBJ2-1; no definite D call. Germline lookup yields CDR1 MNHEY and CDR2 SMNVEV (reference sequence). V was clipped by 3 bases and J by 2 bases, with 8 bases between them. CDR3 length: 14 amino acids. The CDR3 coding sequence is TGTGCCAGCAGTTTCCGGCAGCCCTACAATGAGCAGTTCTTC. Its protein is CASSFRQPYNEQFF.

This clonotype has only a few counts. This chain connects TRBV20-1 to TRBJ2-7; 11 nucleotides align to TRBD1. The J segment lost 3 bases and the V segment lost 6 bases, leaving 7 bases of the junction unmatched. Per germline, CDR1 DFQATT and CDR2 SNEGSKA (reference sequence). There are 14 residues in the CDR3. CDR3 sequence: CSAPTGTGGYEQYF. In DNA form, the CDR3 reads TGCAGTGCCCCGACCGGGACAGGGGGCTACGAGCAGTACTTC.

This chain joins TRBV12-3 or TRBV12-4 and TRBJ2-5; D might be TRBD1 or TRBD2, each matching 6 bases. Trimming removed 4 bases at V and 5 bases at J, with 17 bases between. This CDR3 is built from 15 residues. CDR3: CASSSGDTRGETQYF. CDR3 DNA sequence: TGTGCCAGCAGTTCCGGGGACACCCGGGGGGAGACCCAGTACTTC.

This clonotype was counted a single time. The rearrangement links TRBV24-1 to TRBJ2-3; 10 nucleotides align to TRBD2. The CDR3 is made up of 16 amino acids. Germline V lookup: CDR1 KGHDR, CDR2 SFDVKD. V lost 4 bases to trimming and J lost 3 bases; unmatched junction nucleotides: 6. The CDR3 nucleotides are TGTGCCACCAGTGACGGACTAGCGGATAGGACAGATACGCAGTATTTT. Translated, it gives CATSDGLADRTDTQYF.

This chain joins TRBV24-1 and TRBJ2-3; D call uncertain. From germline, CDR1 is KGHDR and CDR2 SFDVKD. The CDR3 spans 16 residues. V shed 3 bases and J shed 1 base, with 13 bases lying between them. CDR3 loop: CATSDPSTRGTDTQYF. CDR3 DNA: TGTGCCACCAGTGATCCCTCTACTCGTGGCACAGATACGCAGTATTTT.